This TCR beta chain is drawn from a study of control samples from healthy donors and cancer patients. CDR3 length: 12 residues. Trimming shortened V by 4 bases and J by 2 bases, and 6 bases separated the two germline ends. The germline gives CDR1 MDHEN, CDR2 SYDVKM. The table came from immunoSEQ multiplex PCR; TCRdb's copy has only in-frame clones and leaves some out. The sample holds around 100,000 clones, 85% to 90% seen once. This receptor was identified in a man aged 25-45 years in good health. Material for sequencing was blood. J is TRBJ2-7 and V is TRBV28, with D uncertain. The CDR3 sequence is CASSYSTYEQYF. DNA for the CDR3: TGTGCCAGCAGTTACAGTACCTACGAGCAGTACTTC.